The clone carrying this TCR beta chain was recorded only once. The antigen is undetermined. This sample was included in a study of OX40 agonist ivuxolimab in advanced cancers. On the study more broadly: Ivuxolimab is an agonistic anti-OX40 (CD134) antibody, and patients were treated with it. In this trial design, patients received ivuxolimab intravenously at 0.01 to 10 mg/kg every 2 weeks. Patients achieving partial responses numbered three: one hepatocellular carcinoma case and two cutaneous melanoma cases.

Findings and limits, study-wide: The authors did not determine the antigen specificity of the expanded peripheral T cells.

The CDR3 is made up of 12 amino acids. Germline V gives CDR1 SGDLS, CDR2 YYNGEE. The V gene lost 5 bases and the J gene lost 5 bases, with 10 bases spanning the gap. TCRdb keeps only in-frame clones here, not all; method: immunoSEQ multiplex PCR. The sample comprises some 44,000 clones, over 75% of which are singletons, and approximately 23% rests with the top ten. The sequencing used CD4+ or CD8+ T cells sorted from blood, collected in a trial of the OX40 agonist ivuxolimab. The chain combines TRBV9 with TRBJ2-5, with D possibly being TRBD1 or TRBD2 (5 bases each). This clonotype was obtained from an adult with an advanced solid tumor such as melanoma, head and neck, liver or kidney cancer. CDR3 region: CASRGTEETQYF. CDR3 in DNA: TGTGCCAGCAGGGGGACCGAGGAGACCCAGTACTTC.